One sample yielded the 24 T cell receptor beta chains listed below, sequenced in a study of blood T cell repertoires in COVID-19. Sequenced by immunoSEQ multiplex PCR; TCRdb stores in-frame clones only, minus some. This sample has roughly 270,000 clones, with about 85% found just once. The sequenced sample consisted of PBMCs or T cells enriched from blood (not recorded which). The receptor set was obtained from a woman in her forties or fifties who had recovered from COVID-19.

V usage is TRBV3-1 (or the pseudogene TRBV3-2) and J usage is TRBJ2-7, with D hard to call. This CDR3 spans 12 amino acids. V was clipped by 1 base and J by 4 bases, with 5 bases between them. Germline CDR1 reads LGHDT; CDR2 reads YNNKEL (reference sequence). The CDR3 loop reads CASSQVRYEQYF. In nucleotides, the CDR3 is TGTGCCAGCAGCCAAGTGAGGTACGAGCAGTACTTC.

V usage is TRBV18 and J usage is TRBJ1-1; D gene uncertain. V was pared by 4 bases and J by 4 bases, with 7 bases between. Germline V gives CDR1 KGHSH, CDR2 LQKENI. The CDR3 totals 12 residues. CDR3 in amino acids: CASSRQATEAFF. CDR3 in DNA: TGTGCCAGCTCACGGCAGGCCACTGAAGCTTTCTTT.

The chain uses TRBV5-1 and TRBJ1-2; D perhaps matches TRBD1 (5 bases). This CDR3 contains 14 residues. V was shortened by 1 base and J by 3 bases, with 10 bases between the two germline ends. The germline V gene encodes CDR1 SGHRS and CDR2 YFSETQ. In DNA form, the CDR3 reads TGCGCCAGCAGCTTGTCTACAGGAGACTATGGCTACACCTTC. It encodes CASSLSTGDYGYTF.

J is TRBJ2-3 and V is TRBV9, with 13 bases that match TRBD2. V gave up 3 bases and J gave up 4 bases; unmatched junction bases: 5. The CDR3 loop spans 16 amino acids. Germline CDR1 reads SGDLS; CDR2 reads YYNGEE. The DNA of the CDR3 is TGTGCCAGCAGCGAGGGGACTAGCGGGACCGCAGATACGCAGTATTTT. This codes for CASSEGTSGTADTQYF.

The V call is TRBV18, the J call TRBJ1-6; D is ambiguous. Germline V gives CDR1 KGHSH, CDR2 LQKENI. Trimming took 4 bases from V and 7 from J, leaving 11 bases between them. CDR3 length equals 14 residues. The chain's CDR3 is CASSLRAANSPLHF. The DNA of the CDR3 is TGTGCCAGCTCACTGAGGGCAGCCAATTCACCCCTCCACTTT.

In its sample, this clone was seen a few times. This chain links TRBV10-3 with TRBJ2-5; 8 bases are a match to TRBD1. CDR3 size: 14 residues. V was clipped by 3 bases and J by 5 bases; unmatched bases: 5. Germline-derived CDR1 and CDR2 are ENHRY and SYGVKD. CDR3 region: CAISDGTGRETQYF. CDR3 sequence (DNA): TGTGCCATCAGTGACGGGACAGGTCGTGAGACCCAGTACTTC.

The V gene is TRBV5-1, the J gene TRBJ1-6, with a possible D match to TRBD1 (5 bases). The CDR3 sequence is 17 residues long. Per the germline V gene, CDR1 is SGHRS and CDR2 is YFSETQ. With 0 bases removed from V and 0 bases from J, the gap between germline ends came to 10 bases. CDR3 region: CASSLAQGLSYNSPLHF. In DNA form, the CDR3 reads TGCGCCAGCAGCTTGGCGCAGGGCCTCTCCTATAATTCACCCCTCCACTTT.

The chain carries TRBV7-8 and TRBJ1-2; TRBD1 might be the D (5 bases). V lost 2 bases, J lost 2 bases, and 15 bases lay in between. The CDR3 is 16 amino acids. Germline values: CDR1 SGHVS, CDR2 FQNEAQ. CDR3 coding DNA: TGTGCCAGCAGCTTATATCGCGGGGCCGAGAACTATGGCTACACCTTC. Amino acids: CASSLYRGAENYGYTF.

The V call is TRBV6-1, the J call TRBJ1-3; no firm D call. This CDR3 has 15 amino acids. V lost 3 bases to trimming and J lost 2 bases, with 11 bases between them. Looked up from germline, CDR1 is MNHNS and CDR2 is SASEGT. The CDR3 DNA reads TGTGCCAGCAGTGACGGCAGGCCTACTGGAAACACCATATATTTT. It yields the protein CASSDGRPTGNTIYF.

V usage is TRBV6-1 and J usage is TRBJ1-6; 10 nucleotides align to TRBD1. The CDR3 runs to 16 residues. CDR1 and CDR2 (germline): MNHNS, SASEGT. V was pared by 0 bases and J by 6 bases, with 2 bases of the junction left unmatched. This chain's CDR3 is CASSEAWTGGNSPLHF. CDR3 in DNA: TGTGCCAGCAGTGAAGCTTGGACAGGGGGTAATTCACCCCTCCACTTT.

V gene TRBV13 combines with J gene TRBJ1-5; 9 nucleotides match TRBD1. With V trimmed by 3 bases and J by 3 bases, 6 bases remained unmatched. CDR1 is PRHDT and CDR2 is FYEKMQ in the germline V gene (reference sequence). The CDR3 contains 16 residues. The CDR3 coding sequence is TGTGCCAGCAGCTTGTCGGGACAGGGATTCAATCAGCCCCAGCATTTT. Translated: CASSLSGQGFNQPQHF.

The chain links TRBV6-2 or TRBV6-3 to TRBJ2-2; a weak D match, TRBD1 (6 bases). The CDR3 spans 15 residues. The V gene's germline CDR1 is MNHEY and CDR2 SVGEGT. Trimming removed 4 bases at V and 1 base at J, with 10 bases between. CDR3 sequence: CASSWTDWNTGELFF. CDR3 in DNA: TGTGCCAGCAGTTGGACAGACTGGAACACCGGGGAGCTGTTTTTT.

The chain has TRBV27 and TRBJ1-2; TRBD1 aligns across 9 bases. From germline, CDR1 is MNHEY and CDR2 SMNVEV (reference sequence). J was trimmed by 2 bases and V by 5 bases; bases with no gene match: 6. The CDR3 covers 15 residues. CDR3 in amino acids: CASSGTGKLNYGYTF. The CDR3 DNA reads as TGTGCCAGCAGTGGGACAGGGAAGCTAAACTATGGCTACACCTTC.

The V gene is TRBV4-2, the J gene TRBJ2-1, with D perhaps matching TRBD2 (6 bases). Trimming took off 4 bases at V and 7 bases at J, with 26 bases between the two ends. The CDR3 spans 18 residues. Per germline, CDR1 LGHNA and CDR2 YNFKEQ. CDR3 protein: CASSPGAKGGGPRNEQFF. CDR3 DNA: TGTGCCAGCAGCCCCGGGGCCAAGGGCGGAGGGCCGAGGAATGAGCAGTTCTTC.

The chain couples TRBV19 to TRBJ1-1; the D is unclear. The CDR3 covers 13 residues. Trimming removed 5 bases from V and 2 bases from J, with 9 bases in between. The V gene's germline CDR1 is LNHDA and CDR2 SQIVND (reference sequence). CDR3 sequence reads: CASSATINTEAFF. The CDR3 DNA reads TGTGCCAGTAGTGCGACAATCAACACTGAAGCTTTCTTT.

With respect to this clone: One junction end does not reproduce the germline sequence, and a read error may be involved. In DNA form, the CDR3 reads TGCGCCAGCAGCGCGAACAGGGCCCTTTTT. Protein product: CASSANRALF. The chain couples TRBV5-1 to TRBJ1-1; tentative D call: TRBD1 (6 bases). Germline CDR1 reads SGHRS; CDR2 reads YFSETQ. CDR3 length: 10 residues.

The chain is built from TRBV19 and TRBJ1-1, with 8 nucleotides matching TRBD1. The CDR3 is 15 residues long. V shed 8 bases, J shed 1 base, and the junction held 9 bases outside the gene matches. Germline V gene lookup returns CDR1 LNHDA and CDR2 SQIVND (reference sequence). The chain's CDR3 is CASGDRFFKNTEAFF. The DNA for the CDR3 is TGTGCCAGTGGGGACAGGTTCTTTAAGAACACTGAAGCTTTCTTT.

This clone has just a few counts. This chain links TRBV28 with TRBJ1-5, with a tentative D call TRBD1 (6 bases). V was trimmed by 6 bases and J by 0 bases, leaving 12 bases between them. CDR3 length: 15 amino acids. Looked up from germline, CDR1 is MDHEN and CDR2 is SYDVKM. The CDR3 nucleotides read TGTGCCAGCAGCCGAGACAGGTTTAGCAATCAGCCCCAGCATTTT. Translating gives CASSRDRFSNQPQHF.

V and J are TRBV15 and TRBJ1-4; D uncertain. Germline CDR1 and CDR2: LNHNV and YYDKDF (reference sequence). V lost 1 base and J lost 8, with 11 bases in between. This CDR3 has 14 residues. In nucleotides, the CDR3 is TGTGCCACCAGCAGAGGCGGCCTGGAAGAAAAACTGTTTTTT. Amino acids: CATSRGGLEEKLFF.

The J gene is TRBJ1-5, the V gene TRBV6-5, with TRBD1 as a possible D gene (6 bases). Germline V gene lookup returns CDR1 MNHEY and CDR2 SVGAGI. V gave up 6 bases and J gave up 2 bases, with 8 bases separating them. This CDR3 has 13 residues. The CDR3 spells CASRTGGNQPQHF. The DNA of the CDR3 is TGTGCCAGCAGGACAGGCGGCAATCAGCCCCAGCATTTT.

This chain connects TRBV10-2 to TRBJ1-4; D unclear. The V and J ends lost 4 bases and 8 bases respectively, with 14 bases between them. Germline CDR1 WSHSY, CDR2 SAAADI. This CDR3 contains 14 residues. As DNA, the CDR3 is TGCGCCAGCAGTGCTCTTGGGCGTAGAGAAAAACTGTTTTTT. Residues: CASSALGRREKLFF.

The rearrangement joins TRBV12-3 or TRBV12-4 to TRBJ1-2, with D perhaps matching TRBD1 (5 bases). The CDR3 loop spans 13 amino acids. Trimming cost V 5 bases and J 2 bases, with 9 bases left between them. The CDR3 DNA sequence: TGTGCCAGCAGTCCTGACAGAAACTATGGCTACACCTTC. Its translation: CASSPDRNYGYTF.

The J gene is TRBJ1-2, the V gene TRBV6-6, with 7 bases that match TRBD1. The CDR3 sequence is 17 residues long. After removal of 5 bases from V and 8 bases from J, the junction contained 20 bases not matched to a gene. Germline lookup yields CDR1 MNHNY and CDR2 SVGAGI (reference sequence). CDR3 in DNA: TGTGCCAGCAGTCCTCGTGGGACAGTTACCACTTTCGCGGGCTACACCTTC. This translates into CASSPRGTVTTFAGYTF.

The chain carries TRBV6-6 and TRBJ1-3; D call uncertain. Trimming pared 6 bases from V and 2 bases from J, leaving 11 bases between. The germline V gene encodes CDR1 MNHNY and CDR2 SVGAGI (reference sequence). CDR3 length: 14 residues. The CDR3 DNA is TGTGCCAGCAGACGGGGAGAGGCTGGAAACACCATATATTTT. Translating it yields CASRRGEAGNTIYF.